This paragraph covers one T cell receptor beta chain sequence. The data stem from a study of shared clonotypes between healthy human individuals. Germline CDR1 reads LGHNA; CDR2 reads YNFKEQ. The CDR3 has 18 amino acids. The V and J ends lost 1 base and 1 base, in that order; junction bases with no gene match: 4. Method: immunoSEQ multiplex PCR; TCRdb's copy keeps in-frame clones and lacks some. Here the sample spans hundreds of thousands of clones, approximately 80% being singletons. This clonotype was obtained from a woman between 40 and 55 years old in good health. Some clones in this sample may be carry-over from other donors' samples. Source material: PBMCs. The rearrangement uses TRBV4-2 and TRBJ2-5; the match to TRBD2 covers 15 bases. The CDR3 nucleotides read TGTGCCAGCAGCCAAGGGACTAGCGGGAGGGTGACCCAAGAGACCCAGTACTTC. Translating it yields CASSQGTSGRVTQETQYF.